This T cell receptor beta chain was sequenced for a study of shared clonotypes between healthy human individuals. Overall study: CD8 memory received one plate per donor, CD8 naive two, CD4 memory three and CD4 naive three.

Study-level points and caveats: It was observed that roughly 4.8% of naive CD4 clonotypes were shared across several donors.

Donors, healthy HIV-negative adults, lacked recent acute infections or vaccinations. This CDR3 spans 15 amino acids. Germline loops: CDR1 SEHNR, CDR2 FQNEAQ (reference sequence). J lost 10 bases, V lost 1 base, and 6 bases had no gene match. This clone was observed a few times. Its antigen is currently unknown. Roughly 200 ng DNA, tens of thousands of T cell genomes, went into each sorted-subset replicate PCR. Sequencing used immunoSEQ multiplex PCR; TCRdb keeps in-frame clones, though not all of them. In the table there are roughly 2.5 million clones, approximately 94% of which are singletons. The genes are TRBV7-9 and TRBJ1-6; TRBD1 matches 8 bases. The sample taken for sequencing was naive CD4+ T cells sorted from blood. Subset reported: CD45RA+ positively selected. This receptor was taken from a man aged 18 to 29 in good health. In nucleotides, the CDR3 is TGTGCCAGCAGCTTAGTAGCAGGGGGCTACTCACCCCTCCACTTT. As protein: CASSLVAGGYSPLHF.